This T cell receptor (beta chain) was recovered during a study of blood T cells in healthy people across ages. Overall study findings and caveats: Observed TCR beta diversity per million T cells went down as age went up. This fall followed a roughly linear course with age. Higher diversity, along with more naive CD4+ cells, distinguished long-lived donors from aged donors. Donor CMV infection status was unknown, possibly confounding age-related changes in expanded clonotypes.

This clonotype was picked up a small number of times. Its antigen remains unidentified. Through a sample-barcoded 5' primer and a J-beta primer mix, a second PCR was run for roughly 6 to 12 cycles. TCRdb re-derived calls from the 5' RACE reads in MiXCR, one entry per CDR3 protein. The sample lists roughly 2 million distinct CDR3 sequences, around 48% seen once, with approximately 2.1% in the top ten. The sequenced sample consisted of blood. The sequence was obtained from a woman between 40 and 55 years old in good health.

For the CDR3, the DNA is TGCGCCAGCAGCCAAGGACGGGGTAGAGAGCAGTACTTC. Protein: CASSQGRGREQYF. This sequence joins TRBV5-1 and TRBJ2-7, with D tentatively TRBD2 (5 bases). The CDR3 sequence is 13 residues long. Trimming left V 4 bases short and J 7 bases short, with 15 bases between. Per germline, CDR1 SGHRS and CDR2 YFSETQ.